The 22 T cell receptor beta chains reported below all come from one sample, sequenced in a study of a mutant IDH1 vaccine in newly diagnosed glioma. As to time point: baseline, week 1 (first vaccination visit). The treatment denotes: pre-vaccination baseline after standard-of-care therapy. Profiled with immunoSEQ multiplex PCR; TCRdb holds only in-frame clones, not every one. The sample has 85,000 to 100,000 clones, roughly 77% seen once. Sequenced material: PBMCs, taken from a glioma patient treated with radiotherapy, temozolomide or both. Receptors originate from a man aged 40-49 years with glioma.

This clone was counted a few times. The chain uses TRBV7-8 and TRBJ1-5; D may be TRBD1 (6 bases). The germline V and J ends were trimmed by 5 bases and 1 base, with 12 bases remaining between them. This CDR3 contains 15 residues. Germline V lookup: CDR1 SGHVS, CDR2 FQNEAQ. CDR3 sequence: CASSGLGGSNQPQHF. CDR3 DNA: TGTGCCAGCAGCGGTCTAGGGGGGAGCAATCAGCCCCAGCATTTT.

As concerns this clone: The junction differs from germline at one of its ends, possibly a read error. The chain has TRBV7-7 and TRBJ2-1; 10 bases line up with TRBD2. The germline V gene encodes CDR1 SSHAT and CDR2 FNYEAQ (reference sequence). The CDR3 is 15 amino acids. The CDR3 is CASSLGAGGFNEQFF. The CDR3 DNA is TGTGCTAGCAGCTTAGGAGCGGGGGGGTTTAATGAGCAGTTCTTC. Filled out from reference TRBV7-7 and TRBJ2-1, the complete variable domain reads GAGVSQSPRYKVTKRGQDVTLRCDPISSHATLYWYQQALGQGPEFLTYFNYEAQPDKSGLPSDRFSAERPEGSISTLTIQRTEQRDSAMYRCASSLGAGGFNEQFFGPGTRLTVL.

The rearrangement joins TRBV7-2 to TRBJ1-1; D possibly corresponds to TRBD1 (5 bases). The CDR3 runs 15 residues. Germline lookup yields CDR1 SGHTA and CDR2 FQGNSA. The V gene lost 5 bases and the J gene lost 1 base, with 14 bases spanning the gap. CDR3 region: CASSPRSQGNTEAFF. The DNA of the CDR3 is TGTGCCAGCAGCCCCCGAAGTCAGGGGAACACTGAAGCTTTCTTT.

This CDR3 is CASSLEDRGIGAFF. The CDR3 DNA reads as TGTGCCAGCAGCTTAGAGGACAGGGGGATTGGGGCTTTCTTT. The chain combines TRBV7-8 with TRBJ1-1, with 10 bases identical to TRBD1. The CDR3 covers 14 residues. Germline V gene lookup returns CDR1 SGHVS and CDR2 FQNEAQ. V lost 1 base to trimming and J lost 11 bases; unmatched junction nucleotides: 7.

The count of this clone is one. J is TRBJ2-1 and V is TRBV9, with 14 bases identical to TRBD2. The trim removed 4 bases at V and 6 bases at J, leaving 6 bases unmatched. Germline values: CDR1 SGDLS, CDR2 YYNGEE. The CDR3 has 16 amino acids. The CDR3, as DNA: TGTGCCAGCAGCATCGGGACTAGCGGGAGTATCAATGAGCAGTTCTTC. Protein: CASSIGTSGSINEQFF.

This chain links TRBV11-1 with TRBJ1-2; the match to TRBD1 covers 7 bases. This CDR3 is 12 amino acids long. V gave up 2 bases and J gave up 8 bases; unmatched junction bases: 2. Germline V lookup: CDR1 SGHAT, CDR2 FQDESV (reference sequence). CDR3 sequence (DNA): TGTGCCAGCAGCTTAACAGGGGACGGCTACACCTTC. Its translation: CASSLTGDGYTF.

The rearrangement joins TRBV19 to TRBJ2-5; D unclear. The V end lost 5 bases, the J end lost 5 bases, and 12 bases lay between the germline ends. The CDR3 is 13 residues long. Per germline, CDR1 LNHDA and CDR2 SQIVND (reference sequence). The CDR3 loop reads CASSPRAGETQYF. Written as DNA, the CDR3 is TGTGCCAGTAGTCCTCGCGCCGGGGAGACCCAGTACTTC.

This chain connects TRBV30 to TRBJ2-7; 9 nucleotides line up with TRBD2. The V gene's germline CDR1 is GTSNPN and CDR2 SVGIG (reference sequence). CDR3 size: 14 residues. V lost 0 bases and J lost 7; bases outside the gene matches: 7. CDR3 nucleotides: TGTGCCTGGAGTGTAGTAGCGGGAGTTGGTGAGCAGTACTTC. Amino acids: CAWSVVAGVGEQYF.

In its sample, this clone was seen once. The V gene is TRBV7-2, the J gene TRBJ1-5, with a weak D call TRBD1 (6 bases). Germline CDR1 SGHTA, CDR2 FQGNSA. V gave up 4 bases and J gave up 7 bases, with 17 bases separating them. This CDR3 is 15 amino acids long. This CDR3 reads CASSSPDRFNQPQHF. The CDR3 DNA is TGTGCCAGCAGCTCACCTGACAGGTTTAACCAGCCCCAGCATTTT.

The chain is built from TRBV19 and TRBJ2-1, with TRBD2 matching 9 bases. J gave up 9 bases and V 4 bases, and 13 bases lay outside the gene matches. This CDR3 has 16 residues. Germline V CDR1 and CDR2: LNHDA, SQIVND (reference sequence). CDR3 protein: CASSKREGGGAREQFF. The DNA of the CDR3 is TGTGCCAGTAGTAAGCGAGAAGGCGGGGGGGCTCGTGAGCAGTTCTTC.

This chain uses TRBV30 with TRBJ2-7, with 9 bases matching TRBD1. Trimming took 5 bases from V and 7 from J; bases not matched to a gene: 6. This CDR3 has 12 amino acids. Germline loops: CDR1 GTSNPN, CDR2 SVGIG (reference sequence). CDR3 in amino acids: CAWRGQGREQYF. In DNA form, the CDR3 reads TGTGCCTGGCGAGGACAGGGGCGGGAGCAGTACTTC.

CDR3 sequence (DNA): TGTGCCAGCAGCTTAGGGGCGAGGACCGGGGAGCTGTTTTTT. It codes for CASSLGARTGELFF. The J gene is TRBJ2-2, the V gene TRBV5-6, with D perhaps TRBD1 (5 bases). CDR1 SGHDT and CDR2 YYEEEE come from the germline V gene. The CDR3 contains 14 residues. V was clipped by 2 bases and J by 5 bases, with 10 bases between them.

The genes are TRBV9 and TRBJ2-7; 9 bases line up with TRBD2. V lost 0 bases to trimming and J lost 1 base; unmatched junction nucleotides: 5. The CDR3 is made up of 16 amino acids. Germline CDR1 SGDLS, CDR2 YYNGEE. The CDR3 here is CASSVGSSGVSYEQYF. DNA for the CDR3: TGTGCCAGCAGCGTAGGGTCTAGCGGGGTATCCTACGAGCAGTACTTC.

This clone was seen a few times. The J gene is TRBJ1-1, the V gene TRBV30; TRBD1 is a possible D gene (6 bases). The CDR3 length is 12 residues. Germline V CDR1 and CDR2: GTSNPN, SVGIG (reference sequence). Deletions cut 4 bases from V and 6 bases from J, with 12 bases between. CDR3 residues: CAWTQGFAEAFF. CDR3 bases: TGTGCCTGGACACAGGGATTCGCTGAAGCTTTCTTT. The full variable domain, with the rest looked up from reference TRBV30 and TRBJ1-1, is SQTIHQWPATLVQPVGSPLSLECTVEGTSNPNLYWYRQAAGRGLQLLFYSVGIGQISSEVPQNLSASRPQDRQFILSSKKLLLSDSGFYLCAWTQGFAEAFFGQGTRLTVV.

The chain carries TRBV7-3 and TRBJ1-1; 8 bases are a match to TRBD1. The CDR3 loop spans 13 amino acids. The germline CDR1 and CDR2 sequences are SGHTA and FQGTGA. V shed 6 bases, J shed 4 bases, and the junction held 4 bases outside the gene matches. The CDR3 nucleotides read TGTGCCAGCAGGCGAACAGGGGGCACTGAAGCTTTCTTT. Translating gives CASRRTGGTEAFF.

For this clone: This same CDR3 is encoded by further DNA sequences in the sample. V usage is TRBV5-5 and J usage is TRBJ2-7, with 7 bases fitting TRBD1. CDR1 is SGHKS, CDR2 YYEKEE, per germline (reference sequence). J lost 2 bases, V lost 4 bases, and 0 bases had no gene match. The CDR3 contains 12 residues. CDR3 in DNA: TGTGCCAGCAGCCAGGGGGCCTACGAGCAGTACTTC. Residues: CASSQGAYEQYF.

The chain has TRBV28 and TRBJ2-7; D unresolved. V lost 5 bases and J lost 2, with 10 bases in between. The CDR3 totals 13 residues. Looked up from germline, CDR1 is MDHEN and CDR2 is SYDVKM. The DNA for the CDR3 is TGTGCCAGCAGTCCACCCCCCGCCTACGAGCAGTACTTC. Its protein product is CASSPPPAYEQYF.

This chain joins TRBV11-2 and TRBJ2-5, with 9 positions matching TRBD1. The V segment lost 5 bases and the J segment 5 bases; nucleotides outside the gene matches: 6. The CDR3 covers 14 residues. Germline V gene lookup returns CDR1 SGHAT and CDR2 FQNNGV. CDR3: CASSPTGGRETQYF. The CDR3 bases are TGTGCCAGCAGCCCCACAGGGGGCAGGGAGACCCAGTACTTC.

This chain connects TRBV4-2 to TRBJ2-5; TRBD1 aligns across 10 bases. The end of the DNA fits TRBJ2-7 better, so the J call may be wrong. There are 15 residues in the CDR3. From germline, CDR1 is LGHNA and CDR2 YNFKEQ. The CDR3 sequence: CASSQGDRGFNEQYF. In nucleotides, the CDR3 is TGTGCCAGCAGCCAAGGGGACAGGGGCTTCAACGAGCAGTACTTC.

V usage is TRBV4-2 and J usage is TRBJ1-1; TRBD1 is a possible D gene (5 bases). Germline V lookup: CDR1 LGHNA, CDR2 YNFKEQ. The V and J ends lost 0 bases and 10 bases respectively, with 18 bases between them. The CDR3 is 15 residues long. This CDR3 is CASSQDRDPLRGAFF. Written as DNA, the CDR3 is TGTGCCAGCAGCCAAGATCGGGACCCTTTAAGGGGAGCTTTCTTT.

This rearrangement joins TRBV5-6 to TRBJ1-1; D remains unclear. The CDR3 totals 14 residues. The V and J ends lost 3 bases and 1 base respectively, with 10 bases between them. Germline CDR1 is SGHDT and CDR2 is YYEEEE. CDR3 sequence reads: CASSSLDTNTEAFF. In DNA form, the CDR3 reads TGTGCCAGCAGCTCCCTCGACACGAACACTGAAGCTTTCTTT.

The rearrangement joins TRBV2 to TRBJ2-7, with TRBD1 as a possible D gene (6 bases). Trimming pared 3 bases from V and 2 bases from J, leaving 14 bases between. CDR3 length equals 15 residues. Germline-derived CDR1 and CDR2 are SNHLY and FYNNEI. The CDR3 sequence: CASSDTGLSPYEQYF. The CDR3, as DNA: TGTGCCAGCAGTGATACAGGGCTATCACCCTACGAGCAGTACTTC.